The clone carrying this T cell receptor (beta chain) has a handful of counts. This record belongs to a study of T-cell memory formation after mild COVID-19. The CDR3 sequence is 14 residues long. The germline V gene has CDR1 SGHRS and CDR2 YFSETQ. V gave up 4 bases and J gave up 3 bases; unmatched junction bases: 5. MiXCR was run by TCRdb on the 5' RACE reads, yielding one entry per CDR3 protein. The repertoire has roughly 580,000 distinct CDR3 sequences, over 15% of them found once; the top ten carry about 12%. Sequences were obtained from PBMCs or a T cell subset sorted from them (not recorded which). This clonotype was sampled from an adult woman who had mild COVID-19 (a few samples of this study predate the infection). Cell type and time point are not known. The genes are TRBV5-1 and TRBJ2-7; 9 bases fit TRBD1. CDR3 sequence: CASSRDRVGYEQYF. CDR3 coding DNA: TGCGCCAGCAGCAGGGACAGGGTAGGCTACGAGCAGTACTTC.